This T cell receptor beta chain was profiled in a study of blood T cells in healthy people across ages. Sample-barcoded 5' priming and a J-beta primer mix drove a second PCR of roughly 7 to 11 cycles. Template switching added a 12-random-nucleotide identifier to every cDNA molecule. At least 2.5 million CDR3-containing paired-end reads were obtained per sample. TCRdb re-called the 5' RACE reads through MiXCR, storing one row per CDR3 protein. The sample has about 1,400,000 distinct CDR3 sequences, 42% seen once; the top ten hold 7% to 9.5%. Worth noting for this clonotype: Its antigen is still unknown.

Regarding the study as a whole: Long-lived donors carried more naive CD4+ cells and greater diversity than aged donors. Older individuals had lower TCR beta diversity per million T cells (the decline was roughly linear).

The CDR3 totals 16 residues. Trimming took 0 bases from V and 9 from J; bases not matched to a gene: 14. CDR1 and CDR2 from the germline V gene are DFQATT and SNEGSKA (reference sequence). Source material: blood. This clonotype was obtained from a woman aged 18-30 years in good health. The J gene is TRBJ2-1, the V gene TRBV20-1; 7 positions match TRBD2. Here the CDR3 DNA reads TGCAGTGCTAGAGAGTCGTACGGGAGGTTGGCGAGTGAGCAGTTCTTC. Its translation is CSARESYGRLASEQFF.